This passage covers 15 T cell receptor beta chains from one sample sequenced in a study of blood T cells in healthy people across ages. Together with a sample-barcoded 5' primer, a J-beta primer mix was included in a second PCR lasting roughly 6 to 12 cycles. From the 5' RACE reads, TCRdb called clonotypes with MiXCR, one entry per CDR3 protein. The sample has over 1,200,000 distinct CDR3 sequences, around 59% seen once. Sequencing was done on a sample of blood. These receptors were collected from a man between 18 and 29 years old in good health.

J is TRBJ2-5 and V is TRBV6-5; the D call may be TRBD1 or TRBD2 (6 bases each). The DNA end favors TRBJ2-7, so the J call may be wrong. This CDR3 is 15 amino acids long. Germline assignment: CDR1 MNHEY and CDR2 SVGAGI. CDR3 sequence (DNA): TGTGCCAGCCAACCGGGACACGGAGGGATTTACGAGCAGTACTTC. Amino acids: CASQPGHGGIYEQYF.

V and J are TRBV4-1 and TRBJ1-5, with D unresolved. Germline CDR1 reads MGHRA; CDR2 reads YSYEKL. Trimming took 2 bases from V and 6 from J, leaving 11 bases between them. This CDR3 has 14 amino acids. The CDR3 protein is CASSQMTGGQPQHF. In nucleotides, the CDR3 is TGCGCCAGCAGCCAAATGACCGGCGGTCAGCCCCAGCATTTT.

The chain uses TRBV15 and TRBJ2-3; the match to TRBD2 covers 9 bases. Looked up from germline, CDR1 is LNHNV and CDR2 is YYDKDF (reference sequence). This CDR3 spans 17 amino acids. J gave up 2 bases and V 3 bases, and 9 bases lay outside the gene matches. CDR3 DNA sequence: TGTGCCACCAGCAGGGAGGGACTAGCCCTAAACACAGATACGCAGTATTTT. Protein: CATSREGLALNTDTQYF.

The DNA of the CDR3 is TGCAGTGCTCCCGGGACAGGGAATATCTACGAGCAGTACTTC. This codes for CSAPGTGNIYEQYF. V usage is TRBV20-1 and J usage is TRBJ2-7, with 9 bases that match TRBD1. Germline V gene data show CDR1 as DFQATT and CDR2 as SNEGSKA (reference sequence). V was pared by 5 bases and J by 3 bases, with 8 bases of the junction left unmatched. This CDR3 has 14 residues.

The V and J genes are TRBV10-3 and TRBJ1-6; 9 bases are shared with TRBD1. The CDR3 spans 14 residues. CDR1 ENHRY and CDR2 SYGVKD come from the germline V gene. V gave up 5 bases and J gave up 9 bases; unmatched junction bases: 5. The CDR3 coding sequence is TGTGCCATCAGTACAGGGGGCAGCGGTTCACCCCTCCACTTT. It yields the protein CAISTGGSGSPLHF.

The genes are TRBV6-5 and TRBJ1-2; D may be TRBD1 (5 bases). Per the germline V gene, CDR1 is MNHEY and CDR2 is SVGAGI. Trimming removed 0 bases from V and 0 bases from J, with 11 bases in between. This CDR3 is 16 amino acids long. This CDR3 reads CASSYSEAGSNYGYTF. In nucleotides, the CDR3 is TGTGCCAGCAGTTACTCGGAGGCAGGGTCTAACTATGGCTACACCTTC.

Written as DNA, the CDR3 is TGTGCCAGCAGCCAAGTCCTAGGACTAGATGAGCAGTTCTTC. Its protein product is CASSQVLGLDEQFF. V gene TRBV3-1 combines with J gene TRBJ2-1; 7 positions agree with TRBD2. V gave up 1 base and J gave up 8 bases; unmatched junction bases: 5. Germline V lookup: CDR1 LGHDT, CDR2 YNNKEL (reference sequence). The CDR3 spans 14 residues.

CDR3 sequence: CSVLFHRGTGAEAFF. The CDR3, as DNA: TGCAGCGTTTTATTTCATCGGGGGACAGGGGCTGAAGCTTTCTTT. This chain links TRBV29-1 with TRBJ1-1; the match to TRBD1 covers 10 bases. After removal of 5 bases from V and 6 bases from J, the junction contained 12 bases not matched to a gene. CDR3 length: 15 amino acids. The germline V gene has CDR1 SQVTM and CDR2 ANQGSEA.

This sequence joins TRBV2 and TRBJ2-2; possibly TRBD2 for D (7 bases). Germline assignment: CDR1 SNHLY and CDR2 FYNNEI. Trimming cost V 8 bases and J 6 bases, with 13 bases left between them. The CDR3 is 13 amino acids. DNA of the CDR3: TGTGCCAGCGGGGGGGCCAGACCCGGGGAGCTGTTTTTT. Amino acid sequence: CASGGARPGELFF. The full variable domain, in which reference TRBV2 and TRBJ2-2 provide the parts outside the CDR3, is EPEVTQTPSHQVTQMGQEVILRCVPISNHLYFYWYRQILGQKVEFLVSFYNNEISEKSEIFDDQFSVERPDGSNFTLKIRSTKLEDSAMYFCASGGARPGELFFGEGSRLTVL.

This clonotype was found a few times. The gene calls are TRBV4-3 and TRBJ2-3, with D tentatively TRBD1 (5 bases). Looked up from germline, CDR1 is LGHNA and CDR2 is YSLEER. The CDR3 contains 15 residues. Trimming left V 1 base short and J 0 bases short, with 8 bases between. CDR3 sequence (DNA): TGCGCCAGCAGCCAAGTCGACAGTAGCACAGATACGCAGTATTTT. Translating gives CASSQVDSSTDTQYF.

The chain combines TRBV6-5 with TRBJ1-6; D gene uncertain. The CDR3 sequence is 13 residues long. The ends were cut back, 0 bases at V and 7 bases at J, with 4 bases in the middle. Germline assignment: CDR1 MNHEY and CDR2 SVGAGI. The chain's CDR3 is CASSYSANSPLHF. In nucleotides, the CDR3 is TGTGCCAGCAGTTACTCGGCGAATTCACCCCTCCACTTT.

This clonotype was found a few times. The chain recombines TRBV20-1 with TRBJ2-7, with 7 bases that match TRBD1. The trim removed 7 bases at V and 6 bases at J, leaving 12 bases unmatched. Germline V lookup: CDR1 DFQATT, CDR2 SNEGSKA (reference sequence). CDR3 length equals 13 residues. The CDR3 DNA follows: TGCAGTGTCCGGGACAGCCGTTTTTCCGAGCAGTACTTC. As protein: CSVRDSRFSEQYF.

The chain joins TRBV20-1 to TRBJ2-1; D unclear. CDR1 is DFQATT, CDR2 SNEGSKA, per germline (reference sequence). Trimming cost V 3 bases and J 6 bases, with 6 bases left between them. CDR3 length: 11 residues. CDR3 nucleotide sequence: TGCAGTGCTAGGTTCGGCAATGAGCAGTTCTTC. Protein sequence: CSARFGNEQFF.

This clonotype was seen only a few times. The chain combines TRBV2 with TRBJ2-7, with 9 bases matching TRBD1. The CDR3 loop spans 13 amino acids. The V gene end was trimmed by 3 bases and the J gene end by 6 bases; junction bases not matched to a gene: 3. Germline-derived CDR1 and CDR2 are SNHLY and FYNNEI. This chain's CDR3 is CASSEDRGREQYF. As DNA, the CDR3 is TGTGCCAGCAGTGAGGACAGGGGTCGCGAGCAGTACTTC.

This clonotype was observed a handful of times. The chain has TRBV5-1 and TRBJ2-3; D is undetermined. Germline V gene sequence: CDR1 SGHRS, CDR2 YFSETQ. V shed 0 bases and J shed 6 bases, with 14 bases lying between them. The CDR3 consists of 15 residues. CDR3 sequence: CASSLDQPRSDTQYF. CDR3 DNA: TGCGCCAGCAGCTTGGATCAGCCCAGGTCGGATACGCAGTATTTT.